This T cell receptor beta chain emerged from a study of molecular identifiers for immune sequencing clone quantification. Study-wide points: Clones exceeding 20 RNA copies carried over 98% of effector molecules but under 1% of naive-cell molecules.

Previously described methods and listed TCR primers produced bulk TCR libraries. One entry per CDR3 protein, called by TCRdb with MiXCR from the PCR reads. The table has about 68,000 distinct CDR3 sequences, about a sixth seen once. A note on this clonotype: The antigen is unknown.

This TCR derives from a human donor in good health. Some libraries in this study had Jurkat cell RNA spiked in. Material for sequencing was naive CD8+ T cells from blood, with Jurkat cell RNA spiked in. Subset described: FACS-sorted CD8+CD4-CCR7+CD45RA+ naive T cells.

In DNA, the CDR3 is TGTGCCAGCAGTGAAAAGTCGACATTAGATGGCTACACCTTC. Residues: CASSEKSTLDGYTF. V gene TRBV6-1 combines with J gene TRBJ1-2; D is unresolved. CDR1 and CDR2 from the germline V gene are MNHNS and SASEGT. Trimming cost V 2 bases and J 6 bases, with 13 bases left between them. The CDR3 spans 14 residues.